These T cell receptor beta chains were read from a single sample in a study of post-analysis software for immune sequencing data. TCRdb re-analysed the PCR reads in MiXCR, keeping a single row per CDR3 protein. This sample carries 350,000 to 500,000 distinct CDR3 sequences, over 30% of them seen once, and the ten largest clones take about 8%. The material sequenced was blood. These receptors all come from a girl aged 2 to 10 with multiple sclerosis. CDR3s include the opening cysteine and the closing phenylalanine or tryptophan. The D gene is left open where the match is weak. Rows give clone size only sometimes, using once, few, many, or a class for an expanded clone.

v_gene	abundance	j_gene	d_gene	CDR3nt	CDR3aa
TRBV5-1	few	TRBJ2-1	TRBD2	TGCGCCAGCAGCTTGGGGTCTAGCGGGGGGTACAATGAGCAGTTCTTC	CASSLGSSGGYNEQFF
TRBV2	NA	TRBJ2-7	NA	TGTGCCAGCAGGCCCACAGGGTCTTACGAGCAGTACTTC	CASRPTGSYEQYF
TRBV7-8	NA	TRBJ2-7	NA	TGTGCCAGCAGCTTAGAAGATCTTACCTACGAGCAGTACTTC	CASSLEDLTYEQYF
TRBV7-2	NA	TRBJ2-7	TRBD2	TGTGCCAGCAGCGGGAGGGCCACCTACGAGCAGTACTTC	CASSGRATYEQYF
TRBV29-1	few	TRBJ1-1	TRBD1	TGCAGCGTGTTTGAAGGGGACAGGGCGGACACTGAAGCTTTCTTT	CSVFEGDRADTEAFF
TRBV9	NA	TRBJ2-1	TRBD2	TGTGCCAGCAGCGTAGATGGCGGGAGCTCCTACAATGAGCAGTTCTTC	CASSVDGGSSYNEQFF
TRBV5-5	few	TRBJ1-2	TRBD1	TGTGCCAGCAGCGTGGGGACAGCACACTATGGCTACACCTTC	CASSVGTAHYGYTF
TRBV7-2	NA	TRBJ2-7	NA	TGTGCCAGCAGCTTAGTGGTCGAGCAGTACTTC	CASSLVVEQYF
TRBV4-1	few	TRBJ1-5	NA	TGCGCCAGCAGCCAAGGTAGCAGACAGTTCAATCAGCCCCAGCATTTT	CASSQGSRQFNQPQHF
TRBV9	NA	TRBJ2-2	TRBD1	TGTGCCAGCAGCGTACCCGGGACAGCCGCGAACACCGGGGAGCTGTTTTTT	CASSVPGTAANTGELFF
TRBV11-2	NA	TRBJ1-2	NA	TGTGCCAGCAGCTTAGATTTCAAGAGAAACGGCTACACCTTC	CASSLDFKRNGYTF
TRBV6-5	NA	TRBJ1-1	TRBD1	TGTGCCAGCAGTTACTCGATATGGGCAGGGGGGACTGAAGCTTTCTTT	CASSYSIWAGGTEAFF
TRBV29-1	few	TRBJ1-2	NA	TGCAGCGTCTGGAGTGATGGCTACACCTTC	CSVWSDGYTF
TRBV28	NA	TRBJ2-6	NA	TGTGCCAGCAGCCCCAGAGACAGGTACGGGGCCAACGTCCTGACTTTC	CASSPRDRYGANVLTF
TRBV11-2	once	TRBJ2-7	NA	TGTGCCAGCAGCTACCTGGACGGAGCCTACGAGCAGTACTTC	CASSYLDGAYEQYF
TRBV7-9	NA	TRBJ2-3	NA	TGTGCCAGCAGCTCGTCTAGCACAGATACGCAGTATTTT	CASSSSSTDTQYF
TRBV5-5	few	TRBJ2-1	TRBD2	TGTGCCAGCAGCTTGGTGACTAGCGGGGGTTATTCCTACAATGAGCAGTTCTTC	CASSLVTSGGYSYNEQFF
TRBV3-1	few	TRBJ1-5	NA	TGTGCCAGCAGCCTAGACGGGGGGAGTCAGCCCCAGCATTTT	CASSLDGGSQPQHF
TRBV4-1	NA	TRBJ1-1	NA	TGCGCCAGCAGCCCGTTAGAAAATTCGCCTGAAGCTTTCTTT	CASSPLENSPEAFF
TRBV20-1	few	TRBJ2-5	NA	TGCAGTGCTAGAGGACCATCTCCTATGCAAGAGACCCAGTACTTC	CSARGPSPMQETQYF
TRBV6-1	NA	TRBJ2-1	NA	TGTGCCAGCAGTGAAATAGCGGAGGCAGGGAATGAGCAGTTCTTC	CASSEIAEAGNEQFF
TRBV20-1	NA	TRBJ2-4	NA	TGCAGTGCCTTTACGGGGGGCTTGGCCAAAAACATTCAGTACTTC	CSAFTGGLAKNIQYF
TRBV10-3	few	TRBJ2-1	TRBD2	TGTGCCATCAGTGAGTCGAGGCTAGCGGGGGCCCCCAAGAGGTATGAGCAGTTCTTC	CAISESRLAGAPKRYEQFF
TRBV12-3/TRBV12-4	few	TRBJ1-4	NA	TGTGCCAGCAGCGGTTTGGGGGTTGAAAAACTGTTTTTT	CASSGLGVEKLFF
TRBV5-1	NA	TRBJ1-4	NA	TGCGCCAGCAGCCCCTTAGGGTTGAACGAAAAACTGTTTTTT	CASSPLGLNEKLFF
TRBV20-1	few	TRBJ1-2	TRBD1	TGCAGTGCTAGGGGACAGATTACGGGGAACTATGGCTACACCTTC	CSARGQITGNYGYTF
TRBV7-6	NA	TRBJ1-4	NA	TGTGCCAGCAGCCCAAGAGTAGGGCAGTCGAATGAAAAACTGTTTTTT	CASSPRVGQSNEKLFF
TRBV20-1	NA	TRBJ1-2	NA	TGCAGTGCTAGAGATCAGGGGAGGGGCTACACCTTC	CSARDQGRGYTF
TRBV3-1	NA	TRBJ2-7	NA	TGTGCCAGCAGCCAAGAAGGGCTGAGTACAGGGAAAGTAGTGGGCTACGAGCAGTACTTC	CASSQEGLSTGKVVGYEQYF
TRBV10-3	NA	TRBJ2-1	TRBD1	TGTGCCATCAGTGAGGACAGGGCCGGCAATGGGCAGTTCTTC	CAISEDRAGNGQFF
TRBV5-1	few	TRBJ2-3	TRBD1	TGCGCCAGCAGCTGGACAGGGACTAGCACAGATACGCAGTATTTT	CASSWTGTSTDTQYF
TRBV29-1	few	TRBJ2-1	NA	TGCAGCGTTGTGCCTGGGGGGGGCACTTACAATGAGCAGTTCTTC	CSVVPGGGTYNEQFF
TRBV29-1	few	TRBJ2-7	TRBD2	TGCAGCGTAGGACTAGCGGGAATCCACGAGCAGTACTTC	CSVGLAGIHEQYF
TRBV7-3	NA	TRBJ2-7	TRBD2	TGTGCCAGCAGCTTAAGCGGGGAGGGCCCCTACGAGCAGTACTTC	CASSLSGEGPYEQYF
TRBV7-2	NA	TRBJ2-3	NA	TGTGCCAGCAGTCGGACCAACACAGATACGCAGTATTTT	CASSRTNTDTQYF
TRBV7-9	NA	TRBJ2-1	NA	TGTGCCAGCAGCTTAGGTGCAGGATGGGAGCAGTTCTTC	CASSLGAGWEQFF
TRBV3-1	many	TRBJ1-2	NA	TGTGCCAGCAGCCAAGACAACCGCCCTTTACGGGGATGGGACTATGGCTACACCTTC	CASSQDNRPLRGWDYGYTF
TRBV14	few	TRBJ2-1	NA	TGTGCCAGCAGCCATCAGAGCTCCTACAATGAGCAGTTCTTC	CASSHQSSYNEQFF
TRBV28	NA	TRBJ1-1	NA	TGTGCCAGCACGAGAACCAGGGTAGCCACTGAAGCTTTCTTT	CASTRTRVATEAFF
TRBV20-1	few	TRBJ2-5	TRBD2	TGCAGTGCTTATCTAGCGGGGGATTTCAAAGAGACCCAGTACTTC	CSAYLAGDFKETQYF
TRBV11-2	NA	TRBJ1-4	NA	TGTGCCAGCAGCTCCCTTCGGGGGGGGAATGAAAAACTGTTTTTT	CASSSLRGGNEKLFF
TRBV9	many	TRBJ2-7	NA	TGTGCCAGCAGCGTAGTGGGGGGGCCCCACGAGCAGTACTTC	CASSVVGGPHEQYF
TRBV6-5	many	TRBJ2-7	TRBD1	TGTGCCAGCAGTGGGACAGGGATCCACGAGCAGTACTTC	CASSGTGIHEQYF
TRBV7-3	NA	TRBJ2-5	TRBD1	TGTGCCAGCAGCGCGATGGGACAGGGGAGAGGAGAGACCCAGTACTTC	CASSAMGQGRGETQYF
TRBV10-3	NA	TRBJ2-7	NA	TGTGCCATCAGTGGCAGGACAGAGTCCTACGAGCAGTACTTC	CAISGRTESYEQYF
TRBV2	NA	TRBJ1-5	TRBD1	TGTGCCAGCAGTGAACGGGACAGAATACAGCCCCAGCATTTT	CASSERDRIQPQHF